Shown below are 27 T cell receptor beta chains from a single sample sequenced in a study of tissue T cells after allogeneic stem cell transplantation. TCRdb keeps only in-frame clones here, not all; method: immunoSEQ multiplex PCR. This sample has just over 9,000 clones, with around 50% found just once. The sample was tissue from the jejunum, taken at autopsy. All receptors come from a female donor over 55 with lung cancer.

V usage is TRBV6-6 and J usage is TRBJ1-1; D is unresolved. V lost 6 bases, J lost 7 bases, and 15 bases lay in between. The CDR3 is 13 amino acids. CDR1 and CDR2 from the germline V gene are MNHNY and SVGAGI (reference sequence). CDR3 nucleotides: TGTGCCAGCAGCCCTACGCACGGAAGTGAAGCTTTCTTT. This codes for CASSPTHGSEAFF.

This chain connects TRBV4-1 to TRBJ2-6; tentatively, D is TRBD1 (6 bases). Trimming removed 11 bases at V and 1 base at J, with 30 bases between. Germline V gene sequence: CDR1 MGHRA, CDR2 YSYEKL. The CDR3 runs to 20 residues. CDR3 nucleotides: TGCGCCCGCCGCCGAAGGTGGGACACAGGATCTTTTTCTGGGGCCAACGTCCTGACTTTC. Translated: CARRRRWDTGSFSGANVLTF.

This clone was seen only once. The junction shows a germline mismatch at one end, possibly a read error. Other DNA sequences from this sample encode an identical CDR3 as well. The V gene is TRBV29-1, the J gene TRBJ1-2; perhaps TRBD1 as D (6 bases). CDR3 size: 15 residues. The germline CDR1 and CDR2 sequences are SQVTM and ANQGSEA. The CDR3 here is CRVGGAGALFYGYTF. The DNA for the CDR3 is TGCCGCGTGGGGGGGGCGGGCGCCCTCTTCTATGGCTACACCTTC.

This chain's CDR3 is CASSQDARATNEKLFF. CDR3 nucleotide sequence: TGTGCCAGCAGCCAAGATGCCCGGGCAACTAATGAAAAACTGTTTTTT. This sequence joins TRBV4-2 and TRBJ1-4; D unresolved. V was clipped by 0 bases and J by 0 bases, with 8 bases between them. CDR1 is LGHNA, CDR2 YNFKEQ, per germline. This CDR3 has 16 amino acids.

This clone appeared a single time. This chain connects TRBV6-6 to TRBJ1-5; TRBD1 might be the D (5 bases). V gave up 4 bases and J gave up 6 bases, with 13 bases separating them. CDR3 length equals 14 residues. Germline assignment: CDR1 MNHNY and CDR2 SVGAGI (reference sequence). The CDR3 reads CASSLGDLIQPQHF. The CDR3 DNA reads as TGTGCCAGCAGTTTAGGGGACCTGATTCAGCCCCAGCATTTT.

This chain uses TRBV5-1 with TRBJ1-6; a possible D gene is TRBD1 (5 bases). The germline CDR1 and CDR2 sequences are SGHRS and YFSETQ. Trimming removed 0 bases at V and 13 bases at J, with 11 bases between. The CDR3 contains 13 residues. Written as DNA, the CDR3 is TGCGCCAGCAGCTTGGCCCCACGGGGCCCCCTCCACTTT. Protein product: CASSLAPRGPLHF.

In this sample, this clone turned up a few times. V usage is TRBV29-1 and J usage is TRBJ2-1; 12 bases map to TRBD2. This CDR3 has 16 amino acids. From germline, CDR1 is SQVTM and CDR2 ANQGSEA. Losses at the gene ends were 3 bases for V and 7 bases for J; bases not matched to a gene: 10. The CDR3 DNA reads TGCAGCGTTGACTATAGGGCTAGCGGGAGGGGGAATGAGCAGTTCTTC. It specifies CSVDYRASGRGNEQFF.

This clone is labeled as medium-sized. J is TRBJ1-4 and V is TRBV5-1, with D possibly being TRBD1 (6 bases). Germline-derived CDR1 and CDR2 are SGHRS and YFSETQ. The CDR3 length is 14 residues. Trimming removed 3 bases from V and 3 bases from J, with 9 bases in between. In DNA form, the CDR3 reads TGCGCCAGCAGCTCAGGGGACCCTAATGAAAAACTGTTTTTT. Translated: CASSSGDPNEKLFF.

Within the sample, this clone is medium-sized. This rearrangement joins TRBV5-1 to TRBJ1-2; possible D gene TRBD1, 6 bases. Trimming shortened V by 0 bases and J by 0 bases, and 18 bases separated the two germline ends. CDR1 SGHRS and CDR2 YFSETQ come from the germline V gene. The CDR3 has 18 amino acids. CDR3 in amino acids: CASSLDTRTAQANYGYTF. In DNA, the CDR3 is TGCGCCAGCAGCTTGGACACTAGGACAGCCCAAGCTAACTATGGCTACACCTTC.

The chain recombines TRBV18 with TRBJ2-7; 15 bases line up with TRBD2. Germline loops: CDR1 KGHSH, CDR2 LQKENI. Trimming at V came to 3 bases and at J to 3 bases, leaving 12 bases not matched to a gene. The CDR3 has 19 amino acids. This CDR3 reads CASSPVRTSGRAGDYEQYF. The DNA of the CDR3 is TGTGCCAGCTCACCTGTGAGGACTAGCGGGAGGGCTGGAGACTACGAGCAGTACTTC.

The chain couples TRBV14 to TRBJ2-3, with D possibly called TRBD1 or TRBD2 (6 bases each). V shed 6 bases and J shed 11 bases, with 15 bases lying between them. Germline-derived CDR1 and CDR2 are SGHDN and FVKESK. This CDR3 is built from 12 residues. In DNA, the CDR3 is TGTGCCAGCAGATCTACAGGGAGGAGGCAGTATTTT. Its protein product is CASRSTGRRQYF.

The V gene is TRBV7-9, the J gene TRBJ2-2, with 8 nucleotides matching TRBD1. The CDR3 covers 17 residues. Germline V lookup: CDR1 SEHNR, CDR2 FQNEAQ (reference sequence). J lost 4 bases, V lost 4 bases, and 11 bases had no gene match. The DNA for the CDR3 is TGTGCCAGCAGCTCAGATTGGACGCAGGGGGCCACCGGGGAGCTGTTTTTT. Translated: CASSSDWTQGATGELFF.

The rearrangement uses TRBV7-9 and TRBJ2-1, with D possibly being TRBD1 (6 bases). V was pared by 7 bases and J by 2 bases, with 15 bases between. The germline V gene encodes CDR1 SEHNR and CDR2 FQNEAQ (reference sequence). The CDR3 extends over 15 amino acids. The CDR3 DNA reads TGTGCCAGCACGCACGCCGGGACACCCTACAATGAGCAGTTCTTC. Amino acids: CASTHAGTPYNEQFF.

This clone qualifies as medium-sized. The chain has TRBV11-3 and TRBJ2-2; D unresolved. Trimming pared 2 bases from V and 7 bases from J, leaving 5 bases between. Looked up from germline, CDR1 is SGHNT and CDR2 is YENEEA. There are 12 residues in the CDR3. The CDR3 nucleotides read TGTGCCAGCAGCTTAATGTTCGGGGAGCTGTTTTTT. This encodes CASSLMFGELFF.

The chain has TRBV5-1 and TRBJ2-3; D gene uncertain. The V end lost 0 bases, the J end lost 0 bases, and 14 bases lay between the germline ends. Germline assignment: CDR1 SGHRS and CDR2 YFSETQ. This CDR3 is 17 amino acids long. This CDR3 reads CASSLGVVTKSTDTQYF. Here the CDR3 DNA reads TGCGCCAGCAGCTTGGGCGTCGTAACCAAAAGCACAGATACGCAGTATTTT.

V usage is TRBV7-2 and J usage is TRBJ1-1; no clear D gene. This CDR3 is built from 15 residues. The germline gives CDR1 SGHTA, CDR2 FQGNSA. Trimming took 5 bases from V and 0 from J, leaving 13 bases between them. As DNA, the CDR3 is TGTGCCAGCAGCCACCCTGGCGCGGTGAACACTGAAGCTTTCTTT. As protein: CASSHPGAVNTEAFF.

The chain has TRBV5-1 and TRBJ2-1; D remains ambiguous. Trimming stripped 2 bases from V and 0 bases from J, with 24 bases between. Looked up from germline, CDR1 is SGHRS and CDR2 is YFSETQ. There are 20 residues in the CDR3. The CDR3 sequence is CASSFNPAYTGLSSYNEQFF. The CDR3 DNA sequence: TGCGCCAGCAGCTTCAACCCAGCCTACACCGGGCTTAGCTCCTACAATGAGCAGTTCTTC.

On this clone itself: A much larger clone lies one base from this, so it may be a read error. In DNA, the CDR3 is TGTGTCAGCAGGGGGACCCTGCGGGGTGAGCAGTACTTC. It codes for CVSRGTLRGEQYF. This chain uses TRBV27 with TRBJ2-7, with a weak D call TRBD1 (7 bases). Looked up from germline, CDR1 is MNHEY and CDR2 is SMNVEV (reference sequence). This CDR3 contains 13 residues.

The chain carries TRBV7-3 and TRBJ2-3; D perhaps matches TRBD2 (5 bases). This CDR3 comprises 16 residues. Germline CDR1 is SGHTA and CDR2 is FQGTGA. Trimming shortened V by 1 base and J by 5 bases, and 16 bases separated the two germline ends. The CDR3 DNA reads TGTGCCAGCAGCTTAAAGCCGGCTAGCTTAGGAGATACGCAGTATTTT. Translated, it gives CASSLKPASLGDTQYF.

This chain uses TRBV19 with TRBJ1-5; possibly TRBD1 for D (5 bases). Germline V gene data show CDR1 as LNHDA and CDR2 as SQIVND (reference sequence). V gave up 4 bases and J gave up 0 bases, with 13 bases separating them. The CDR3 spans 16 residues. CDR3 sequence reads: CASSRMGVRSNQPQHF. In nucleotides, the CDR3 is TGTGCCAGTAGTAGGATGGGGGTCCGTAGCAATCAGCCCCAGCATTTT. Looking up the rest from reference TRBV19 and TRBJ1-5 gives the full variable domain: DGGITQSPKYLFRKEGQNVTLSCEQNLNHDAMYWYRQDPGQGLRLIYYSQIVNDFQKGDIAEGYSVSREKKESFPLTVTSAQKNPTAFYLCASSRMGVRSNQPQHFGDGTRLSIL.

The CDR3 region has the DNA TGTGCCAGCAGCCAAAGGACTAGCGGGAATCTTGACACAGATACGCAGTATTTT. The encoded protein is CASSQRTSGNLDTDTQYF. The rearrangement joins TRBV3-1 (or the pseudogene TRBV3-2) to TRBJ2-3; 12 bases align to TRBD2. The CDR3 runs to 18 residues. Germline CDR1 LGHDT, CDR2 YNNKEL (reference sequence). Trimming took 2 bases from V and 2 from J; bases not matched to a gene: 8.

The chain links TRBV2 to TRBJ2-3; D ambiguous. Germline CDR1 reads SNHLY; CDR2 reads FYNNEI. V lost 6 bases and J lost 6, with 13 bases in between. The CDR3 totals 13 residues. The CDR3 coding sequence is TGTGCCAGCAGGGGTCTAGGGCTCGATACGCAGTATTTT. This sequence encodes CASRGLGLDTQYF.

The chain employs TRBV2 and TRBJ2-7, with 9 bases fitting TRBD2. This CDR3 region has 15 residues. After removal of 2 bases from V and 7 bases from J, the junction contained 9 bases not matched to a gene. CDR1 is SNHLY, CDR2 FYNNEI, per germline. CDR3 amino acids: CASSETRGGAKEQYF. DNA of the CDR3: TGTGCCAGCAGTGAAACTCGCGGGGGGGCTAAGGAGCAGTACTTC.

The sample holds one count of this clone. CDR3 sequence (DNA): TGTGCCAGCAGCCAAGAAAAAGGCGGGAGGGCCTACAATGAGCAGTTCTTC. Translated: CASSQEKGGRAYNEQFF. The V and J genes are TRBV4-2 and TRBJ2-1, with 9 bases matching TRBD2. V was pared by 0 bases and J by 2 bases, with 5 bases of the junction left unmatched. CDR1 and CDR2 (germline): LGHNA, YNFKEQ. CDR3 length: 17 residues.

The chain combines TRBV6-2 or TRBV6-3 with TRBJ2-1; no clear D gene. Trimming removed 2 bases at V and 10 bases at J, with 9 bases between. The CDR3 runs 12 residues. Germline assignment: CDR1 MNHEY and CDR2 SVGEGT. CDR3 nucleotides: TGTGCCAGCAGTTACGCCCGGGTCGAGCAGTTCTTC. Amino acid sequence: CASSYARVEQFF.

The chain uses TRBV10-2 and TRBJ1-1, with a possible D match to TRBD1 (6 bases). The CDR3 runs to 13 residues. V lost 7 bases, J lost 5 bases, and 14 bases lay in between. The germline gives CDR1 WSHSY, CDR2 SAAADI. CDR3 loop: CASMEYRGTEAFF. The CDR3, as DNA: TGCGCCAGCATGGAGTATAGGGGGACTGAAGCTTTCTTT.

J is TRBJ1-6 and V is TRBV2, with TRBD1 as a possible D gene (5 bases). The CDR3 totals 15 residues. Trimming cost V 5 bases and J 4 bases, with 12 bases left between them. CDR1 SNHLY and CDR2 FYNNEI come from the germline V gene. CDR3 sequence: CASSTHDSYNSPLHF. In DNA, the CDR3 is TGTGCCAGCAGTACCCATGACAGTTATAATTCACCCCTCCACTTT.